Listed below are T cell receptor beta chains from one sample, sequenced in a study of siplizumab effects on memory and regulatory T cells. The method was immunoSEQ multiplex PCR; TCRdb's version includes in-frame clones alone and lacks a portion of them. Of roughly 120,000 clones listed, about 90% were seen once; the top ten hold 0.75%. Sequencing input: Tregs sorted from blood. The receptors shown here come from a human donor in good health. Each CDR3 is given with its conserved first and last residue. The order of the fields is CDR3 protein, CDR3 DNA, D gene, V gene, clone size, J gene. D genes are given only for firm matches. Clone size is given for some rows only: seen once, a few or many times, or a class if the clone is expanded.

cdr3_aa: CASRGGGGTQHF
cdr3_nt: TGTGCCAGTAGGGGGGGAGGGGGAACCCAGCATTTT
d_call: -
v_call: TRBV19
clone_size: -
j_call: TRBJ1-5

cdr3_aa: CASRDFRASYTNEQFF
cdr3_nt: TGTGCCAGCAGGGATTTCAGGGCCTCGTATACGAATGAGCAGTTCTTC
d_call: -
v_call: TRBV27
clone_size: -
j_call: TRBJ2-1

cdr3_aa: CASSAGGSSGNTIYF
cdr3_nt: TGTGCCAGTAGCGCCGGGGGATCCTCTGGAAACACCATATATTTT
d_call: -
v_call: TRBV19
clone_size: -
j_call: TRBJ1-3

cdr3_aa: CASSRQGASGNTIYF
cdr3_nt: TGTGCCAGTAGTAGACAGGGGGCCTCTGGAAACACCATATATTTT
d_call: TRBD1
v_call: TRBV19
clone_size: -
j_call: TRBJ1-3

cdr3_aa: CASSVGATLNYEQYF
cdr3_nt: TGTGCCAGCAGCGTAGGCGCTACCCTGAACTACGAGCAGTACTTC
d_call: -
v_call: TRBV9
clone_size: -
j_call: TRBJ2-7

cdr3_aa: CASGTGETYGYTF
cdr3_nt: TGTGCCAGCGGGACAGGGGAAACCTATGGCTACACCTTC
d_call: TRBD1
v_call: TRBV2
clone_size: once
j_call: TRBJ1-2

cdr3_aa: CASSGSGRSYEQYF
cdr3_nt: TGTGCCAGCAGTGGGAGCGGGAGGTCCTACGAGCAGTACTTC
d_call: TRBD2
v_call: TRBV2
clone_size: once
j_call: TRBJ2-7

cdr3_aa: CARSQDSYGYTF
cdr3_nt: TGTGCCAGATCGCAGGATTCTTATGGCTACACCTTC
d_call: -
v_call: TRBV2
clone_size: -
j_call: TRBJ1-2

cdr3_aa: CASSYSRLAGASTDTQYF
cdr3_nt: TGTGCCAGCAGCTACTCCCGACTAGCGGGGGCTAGCACAGATACGCAGTATTTT
d_call: TRBD2
v_call: TRBV7-9
clone_size: -
j_call: TRBJ2-3

cdr3_aa: CAISGGDRYYEQYF
cdr3_nt: TGTGCCATCAGTGGGGGGGACAGATACTACGAGCAGTACTTC
d_call: -
v_call: TRBV10-3
clone_size: -
j_call: TRBJ2-7

cdr3_aa: CASSLVVGLNTEAFF
cdr3_nt: TGTGCCAGCAGCTTAGTTGTTGGGTTGAACACTGAAGCTTTCTTT
d_call: -
v_call: TRBV7-2
clone_size: -
j_call: TRBJ1-1

cdr3_aa: CASSLKGASTADTQYF
cdr3_nt: TGTGCCAGCAGCTTGAAGGGGGCGAGTACTGCAGATACGCAGTATTTT
d_call: TRBD1
v_call: TRBV5-6
clone_size: -
j_call: TRBJ2-3

cdr3_aa: CASGFALAGELFF
cdr3_nt: TGTGCTAGTGGTTTCGCCCTGGCCGGGGAGCTGTTTTTT
d_call: -
v_call: TRBV12-5
clone_size: -
j_call: TRBJ2-2

cdr3_aa: CAIRPDDTGELFF
cdr3_nt: TGTGCCATCAGGCCAGATGACACCGGGGAGCTGTTTTTT
d_call: -
v_call: TRBV10-3
clone_size: -
j_call: TRBJ2-2

cdr3_aa: CASSPYRGQGTQYF
cdr3_nt: TGTGCCAGCAGTCCCTACAGGGGGCAGGGGACCCAGTACTTC
d_call: TRBD1
v_call: TRBV27
clone_size: once
j_call: TRBJ2-5

cdr3_aa: CASKEQPYSNQPQHF
cdr3_nt: TGTGCCAGCAAGGAGCAGCCTTATAGCAATCAGCCCCAGCATTTT
d_call: -
v_call: TRBV6-6
clone_size: -
j_call: TRBJ1-5

cdr3_aa: CASSESWTGSGELFF
cdr3_nt: TGTGCCAGCAGTGAATCTTGGACAGGGAGCGGGGAGCTGTTTTTT
d_call: TRBD1
v_call: TRBV25-1
clone_size: -
j_call: TRBJ2-2

cdr3_aa: CASSLGLRLLETQYF
cdr3_nt: TGTGCCAGCAGCTTAGGCCTCAGGTTACTAGAGACCCAGTACTTC
d_call: -
v_call: TRBV7-8
clone_size: -
j_call: TRBJ2-5

cdr3_aa: CATVTRGGAGTEAFF
cdr3_nt: TGTGCCACCGTGACAAGGGGGGGCGCGGGCACTGAAGCTTTCTTT
d_call: -
v_call: TRBV6-5
clone_size: -
j_call: TRBJ1-1

cdr3_aa: CASSATFLGYTF
cdr3_nt: TGTGCCAGCAGCGCCACTTTTCTTGGCTACACCTTC
d_call: -
v_call: TRBV6-5
clone_size: once
j_call: TRBJ1-2

cdr3_aa: CASSLVRDNSPLHF
cdr3_nt: TGCGCCAGCAGCTTGGTCAGGGACAATTCACCCCTCCACTTT
d_call: -
v_call: TRBV5-1
clone_size: -
j_call: TRBJ1-6

cdr3_aa: CASSQDQRPGAGNTIYF
cdr3_nt: TGCGCCAGCAGCCAAGATCAACGTCCCGGGGCTGGAAACACCATATATTTT
d_call: -
v_call: TRBV4-1
clone_size: -
j_call: TRBJ1-3

cdr3_aa: CASSLVGGATYEQYF
cdr3_nt: TGTGCCAGCAGCTTAGTAGGAGGGGCGACCTACGAGCAGTACTTC
d_call: -
v_call: TRBV7-6
clone_size: -
j_call: TRBJ2-7

cdr3_aa: CSAWDRVEPQHF
cdr3_nt: TGCAGCGCTTGGGACAGGGTTGAGCCCCAGCATTTT
d_call: TRBD1
v_call: TRBV29-1
clone_size: -
j_call: TRBJ1-5

cdr3_aa: CASSLGAGTGYGYTF
cdr3_nt: TGTGCCAGCAGCTTGGGAGCCGGGACAGGCTATGGCTACACCTTC
d_call: TRBD1
v_call: TRBV7-9
clone_size: -
j_call: TRBJ1-2

cdr3_aa: CASRLRGEQYF
cdr3_nt: TGTGCCAGCAGGTTAAGGGGCGAGCAGTACTTC
d_call: -
v_call: TRBV28
clone_size: -
j_call: TRBJ2-7

cdr3_aa: CASSPGGGNLQGVYTEAFF
cdr3_nt: TGCGCCAGCAGCCCTGGGGGAGGAAATTTACAGGGGGTTTACACTGAAGCTTTCTTT
d_call: TRBD1
v_call: TRBV5-1
clone_size: few
j_call: TRBJ1-1

cdr3_aa: CASSEAYSNQPQHF
cdr3_nt: TGTGCCAGCAGTGAAGCGTATAGCAATCAGCCCCAGCATTTT
d_call: -
v_call: TRBV25-1
clone_size: -
j_call: TRBJ1-5

cdr3_aa: CASLRGGTGETQYF
cdr3_nt: TGTGCCAGCTTGCGGGGGGGCACTGGAGAGACCCAGTACTTC
d_call: TRBD2
v_call: TRBV5-6
clone_size: -
j_call: TRBJ2-5

cdr3_aa: CATRETGLGQETQYF
cdr3_nt: TGCGCCACACGTGAAACGGGCCTGGGGCAAGAGACCCAGTACTTC
d_call: -
v_call: TRBV5-1
clone_size: -
j_call: TRBJ2-5

cdr3_aa: CASSILWAGIVTGANVLTF
cdr3_nt: TGTGCCAGTAGTATCCTATGGGCAGGGATAGTCACTGGGGCCAACGTCCTGACTTTC
d_call: -
v_call: TRBV19
clone_size: -
j_call: TRBJ2-6

cdr3_aa: CASSLLKGGTGTQYF
cdr3_nt: TGTGCCAGCAGCCTCCTTAAGGGCGGCACGGGGACCCAGTACTTC
d_call: -
v_call: TRBV6-5
clone_size: -
j_call: TRBJ2-5

cdr3_aa: CASGQDPTYEQYF
cdr3_nt: TGTGCCAGCGGGCAAGACCCAACCTACGAGCAGTACTTC
d_call: -
v_call: TRBV27
clone_size: -
j_call: TRBJ2-7

cdr3_aa: CASSWTGARAEQFF
cdr3_nt: TGTGCCAGCAGCTGGACAGGGGCAAGGGCAGAGCAGTTCTTC
d_call: TRBD1
v_call: TRBV7-3
clone_size: -
j_call: TRBJ2-1

cdr3_aa: CSAYRVNEQFF
cdr3_nt: TGCAGCGCCTACAGGGTCAATGAGCAGTTCTTC
d_call: -
v_call: TRBV29-1
clone_size: -
j_call: TRBJ2-1

cdr3_aa: CASSPPGGGTDTQYF
cdr3_nt: TGCGCCAGCAGCCCCCCCGGGGGAGGAACAGATACGCAGTATTTT
d_call: -
v_call: TRBV5-1
clone_size: -
j_call: TRBJ2-3

cdr3_aa: CASSLRVEGEKLFF
cdr3_nt: TGTGCCAGCAGCTTAAGGGTTGAAGGGGAAAAACTGTTTTTT
d_call: -
v_call: TRBV11-2
clone_size: -
j_call: TRBJ1-4

cdr3_aa: CASTPRQRGGPKSYEQYF
cdr3_nt: TGCGCCAGTACCCCACGGCAGCGGGGGGGACCCAAGTCCTACGAGCAGTACTTC
d_call: TRBD2
v_call: TRBV5-1
clone_size: -
j_call: TRBJ2-7

cdr3_aa: CASSRRGYTEAFF
cdr3_nt: TGTGCCAGCAGCAGGCGGGGGTACACTGAAGCTTTCTTT
d_call: -
v_call: TRBV5-4
clone_size: -
j_call: TRBJ1-1

cdr3_aa: CASSDSEGGEAFF
cdr3_nt: TGTGCCAGCAGTGACTCAGAGGGGGGCGAAGCTTTCTTT
d_call: -
v_call: TRBV6-4
clone_size: -
j_call: TRBJ1-1

cdr3_aa: CASSPGSNTQYF
cdr3_nt: TGCGCCAGCAGCCCAGGTTCGAATACGCAGTATTTT
d_call: -
v_call: TRBV5-1
clone_size: -
j_call: TRBJ2-3

cdr3_aa: CASGRDPLAHEQYF
cdr3_nt: TGTGCCAGCGGCCGGGACCCCTTGGCCCACGAGCAGTACTTC
d_call: -
v_call: TRBV5-5
clone_size: -
j_call: TRBJ2-7

cdr3_aa: CASRWTGPGELFF
cdr3_nt: TGCGCCAGCAGATGGACCGGTCCCGGGGAGCTGTTTTTT
d_call: -
v_call: TRBV5-1
clone_size: -
j_call: TRBJ2-2

cdr3_aa: CASSLVGGLMNTEAFF
cdr3_nt: TGTGCCAGCAGCCTTGTCGGGGGACTCATGAACACTGAAGCTTTCTTT
d_call: -
v_call: TRBV7-8
clone_size: -
j_call: TRBJ1-1

cdr3_aa: CASSRDRDYGYTF
cdr3_nt: TGTGCCAGCAGCCGGGACAGGGATTATGGCTACACCTTC
d_call: TRBD1
v_call: TRBV7-2
clone_size: -
j_call: TRBJ1-2

cdr3_aa: CASSHPTKGTPDGYTF
cdr3_nt: TGCGCCAGCAGCCACCCTACAAAGGGGACTCCGGATGGCTACACCTTC
d_call: -
v_call: TRBV4-1
clone_size: -
j_call: TRBJ1-2

cdr3_aa: CASSYAVDYGYTF
cdr3_nt: TGTGCCAGCAGTTACGCGGTTGACTATGGCTACACCTTC
d_call: -
v_call: TRBV6-6
clone_size: -
j_call: TRBJ1-2

cdr3_aa: CASSLYGANVLTF
cdr3_nt: TGCGCCAGCAGCTTGTACGGGGCCAACGTCCTGACTTTC
d_call: -
v_call: TRBV5-1
clone_size: -
j_call: TRBJ2-6